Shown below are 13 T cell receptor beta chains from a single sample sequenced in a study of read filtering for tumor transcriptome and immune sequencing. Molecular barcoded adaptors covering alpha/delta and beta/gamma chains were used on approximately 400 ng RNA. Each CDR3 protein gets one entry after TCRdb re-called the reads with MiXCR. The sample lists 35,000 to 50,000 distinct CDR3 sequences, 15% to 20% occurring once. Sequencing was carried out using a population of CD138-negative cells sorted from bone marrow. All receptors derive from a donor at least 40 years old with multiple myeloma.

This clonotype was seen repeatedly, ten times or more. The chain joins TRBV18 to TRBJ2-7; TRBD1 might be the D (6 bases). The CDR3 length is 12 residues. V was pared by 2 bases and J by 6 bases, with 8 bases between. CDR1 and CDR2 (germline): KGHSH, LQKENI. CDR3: CASSPNRVEQYF. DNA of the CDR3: TGTGCCAGCTCACCAAACAGGGTCGAGCAGTACTTC.

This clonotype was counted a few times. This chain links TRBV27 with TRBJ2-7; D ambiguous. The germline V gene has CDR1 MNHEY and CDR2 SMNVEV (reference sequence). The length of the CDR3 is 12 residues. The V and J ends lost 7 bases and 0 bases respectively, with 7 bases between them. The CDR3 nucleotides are TGTGCCAGCACCACTTCCTCCTACGAGCAGTACTTC. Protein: CASTTSSYEQYF.

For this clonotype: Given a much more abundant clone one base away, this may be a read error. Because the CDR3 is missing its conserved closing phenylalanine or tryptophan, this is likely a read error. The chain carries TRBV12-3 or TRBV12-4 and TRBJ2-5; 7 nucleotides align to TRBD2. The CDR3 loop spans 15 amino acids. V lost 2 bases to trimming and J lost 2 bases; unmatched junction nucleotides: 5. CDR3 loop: CASSLLADIQETQYL. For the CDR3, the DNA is TGTGCCAGCAGTTTACTAGCGGATATTCAAGAGACCCAGTACCTC.

CDR3 loop: CASSQTSGPGYF. The DNA of the CDR3 is TGTGCCAGCTCACAAACTAGCGGACCTGGGTACTTC. The chain couples TRBV18 to TRBJ2-7, with 8 bases matching TRBD2. The CDR3 runs to 12 residues. The ends lost 4 bases at V and 12 bases at J; junction bases unmatched: 8. CDR1 KGHSH and CDR2 LQKENI come from the germline V gene. The complete variable domain, with remaining parts taken from reference TRBV18 and TRBJ2-7, reads NAGVMQNPRHLVRRRGQEARLRCSPMKGHSHVYWYRQLPEEGLKFMVYLQKENIIDESGMPKERFSAEFPKEGPSILRIQQVVRGDSAAYFCASSQTSGPGYFGPGTRLTVT.

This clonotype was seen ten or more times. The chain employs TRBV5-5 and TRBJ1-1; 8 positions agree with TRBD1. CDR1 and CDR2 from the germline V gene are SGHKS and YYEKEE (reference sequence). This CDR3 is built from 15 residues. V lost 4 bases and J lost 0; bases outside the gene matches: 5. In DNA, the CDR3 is TGTGCCAGCAGCCTCTGGACAGGGATGAACACTGAAGCTTTCTTT. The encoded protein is CASSLWTGMNTEAFF.

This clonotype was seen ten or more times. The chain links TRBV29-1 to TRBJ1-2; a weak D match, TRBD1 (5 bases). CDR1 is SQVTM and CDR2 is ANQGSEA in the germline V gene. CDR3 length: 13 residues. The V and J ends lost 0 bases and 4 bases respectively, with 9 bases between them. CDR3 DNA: TGCAGCGTTGAAGACCTACAGGCCTATGGCTACACCTTC. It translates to CSVEDLQAYGYTF.

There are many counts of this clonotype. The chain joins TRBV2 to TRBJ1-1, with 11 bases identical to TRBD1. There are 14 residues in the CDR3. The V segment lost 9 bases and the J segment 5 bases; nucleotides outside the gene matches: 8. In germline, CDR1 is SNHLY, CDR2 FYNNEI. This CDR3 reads CASNRDRGFTEAFF. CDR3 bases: TGTGCCAGTAACCGGGACAGGGGGTTTACTGAAGCTTTCTTT.

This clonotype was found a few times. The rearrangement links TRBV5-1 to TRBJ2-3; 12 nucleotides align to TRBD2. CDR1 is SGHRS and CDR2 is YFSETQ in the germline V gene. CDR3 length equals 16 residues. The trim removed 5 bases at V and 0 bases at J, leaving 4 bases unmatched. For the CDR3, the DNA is TGCGCCAGCAGGGCCGGGACTAGCGGGAGCACAGATACGCAGTATTTT. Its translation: CASRAGTSGSTDTQYF. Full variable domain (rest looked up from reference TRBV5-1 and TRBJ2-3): KAGVTQTPRYLIKTRGQQVTLSCSPISGHRSVSWYQQTPGQGLQFLFEYFSETQRNKGNFPGRFSGRQFSNSRSEMNVSTLELGDSALYLCASRAGTSGSTDTQYFGPGTRLTVL.

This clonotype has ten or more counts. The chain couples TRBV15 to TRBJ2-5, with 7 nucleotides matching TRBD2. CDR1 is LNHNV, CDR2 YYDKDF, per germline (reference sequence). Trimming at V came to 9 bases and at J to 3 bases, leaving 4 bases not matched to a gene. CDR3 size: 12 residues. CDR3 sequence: CATRDYKETQYF. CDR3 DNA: TGTGCCACTCGGGACTACAAAGAGACCCAGTACTTC. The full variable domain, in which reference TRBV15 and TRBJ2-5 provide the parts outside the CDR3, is DAMVIQNPRYQVTQFGKPVTLSCSQTLNHNVMYWYQQKSSQAPKLLFHYYDKDFNNEADTPDNFQSRRPNTSFCFLDIRSPGLGDTAMYLCATRDYKETQYFGPGTRLLVL.

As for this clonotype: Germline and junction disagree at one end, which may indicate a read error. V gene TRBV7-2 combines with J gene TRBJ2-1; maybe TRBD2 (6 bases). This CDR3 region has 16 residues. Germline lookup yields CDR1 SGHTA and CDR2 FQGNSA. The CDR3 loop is CASSLVGLASYSEQFF. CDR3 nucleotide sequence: TGTGCCAGCAGCCTAGTAGGGCTAGCGAGCTACAGTGAGCAGTTCTTC.

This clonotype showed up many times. The CDR3 spells CASSGGQAGELFF. CDR3 in DNA: TGTGCCAGCAGTGGGGGACAGGCCGGGGAGCTGTTTTTT. The rearrangement uses TRBV2 and TRBJ2-2, with TRBD1 matching 8 bases. This CDR3 spans 13 amino acids. V trimming: 4 bases; J trimming: 6 bases; junction bases outside the gene matches: 1. Germline assignment: CDR1 SNHLY and CDR2 FYNNEI.

The chain's CDR3 is CASTTDPKGEPQHF. The CDR3 DNA sequence: TGTGCCAGTACAACGGACCCAAAGGGCGAGCCCCAGCATTTT. The chain recombines TRBV19 with TRBJ1-5; no clear D. V lost 7 bases and J lost 8, with 18 bases in between. The V gene's germline CDR1 is LNHDA and CDR2 SQIVND (reference sequence). The CDR3 has 14 amino acids.

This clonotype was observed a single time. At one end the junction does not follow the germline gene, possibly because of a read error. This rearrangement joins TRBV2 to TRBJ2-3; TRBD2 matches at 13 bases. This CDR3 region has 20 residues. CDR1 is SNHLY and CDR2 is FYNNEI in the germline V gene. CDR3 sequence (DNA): TGTGCCATCCCGCTGAGTTCATCACCGGGACTAGCGGGGAGCACAGGTACGCAGTATTTT. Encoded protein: CAIPLSSSPGLAGSTGTQYF.